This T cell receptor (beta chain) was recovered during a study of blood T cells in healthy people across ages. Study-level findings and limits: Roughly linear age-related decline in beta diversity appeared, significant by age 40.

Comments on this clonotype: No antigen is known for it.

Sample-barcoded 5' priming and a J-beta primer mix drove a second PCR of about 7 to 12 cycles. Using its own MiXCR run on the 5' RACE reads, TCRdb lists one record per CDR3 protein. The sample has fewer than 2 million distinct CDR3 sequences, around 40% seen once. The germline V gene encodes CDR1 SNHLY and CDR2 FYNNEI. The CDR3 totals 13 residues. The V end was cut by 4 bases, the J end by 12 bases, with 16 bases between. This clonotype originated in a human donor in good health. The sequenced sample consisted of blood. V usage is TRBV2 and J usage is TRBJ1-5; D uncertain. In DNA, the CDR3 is TGTGCCAGCAGTGGGGAGGGATCGCGCCTCCAGCATTTT. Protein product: CASSGEGSRLQHF.